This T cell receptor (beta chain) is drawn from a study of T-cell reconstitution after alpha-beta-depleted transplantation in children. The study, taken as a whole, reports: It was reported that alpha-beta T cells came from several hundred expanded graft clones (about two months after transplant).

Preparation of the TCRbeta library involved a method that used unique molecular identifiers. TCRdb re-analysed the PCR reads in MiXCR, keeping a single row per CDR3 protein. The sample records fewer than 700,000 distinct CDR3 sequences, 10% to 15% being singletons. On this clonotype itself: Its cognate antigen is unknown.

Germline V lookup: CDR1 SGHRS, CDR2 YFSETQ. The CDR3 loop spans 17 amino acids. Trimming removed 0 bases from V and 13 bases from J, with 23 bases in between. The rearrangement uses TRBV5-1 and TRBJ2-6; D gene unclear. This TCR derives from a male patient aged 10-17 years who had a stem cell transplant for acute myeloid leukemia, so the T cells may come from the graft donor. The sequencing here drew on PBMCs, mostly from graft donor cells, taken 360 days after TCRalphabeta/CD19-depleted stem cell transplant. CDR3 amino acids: CASSLGSQIGLWRVLTF. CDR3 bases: TGCGCCAGCAGCTTGGGTTCACAGATTGGTTTATGGAGAGTCCTGACTTTC.